This T cell receptor (beta chain) derives from a study of T cells in Graves' hyperthyroidism and ophthalmopathy. Study results and limitations: Most expanded thyroid clonotypes above 0.001 also appeared in blood. The model forecast ophthalmopathy, anticipating it by a median 6.5 months before onset.

Amplification of TCR beta CDR3 regions was performed using RNA transcripts as template. A set of HTBI primers served as the primers for a first-round RT-PCR of the TCR CDR3. TCRdb called the multiplex PCR reads again in MiXCR, with one record for every CDR3 protein. Seen here are about 37,000 distinct CDR3 sequences, around 53% observed once, and the top ten hold about 17%. Regarding this clonotype: Its specificity is unknown.

CDR3 length equals 12 residues. With 2 bases removed from V and 10 bases from J, the gap between germline ends came to 9 bases. Per the germline V gene, CDR1 is DFQATT and CDR2 is SNEGSKA (reference sequence). Ophthalmopathy cases scored 3 or more on the Clinical Activity Score and 4 or more on NOSPECS grade, with duration below 3 months. Fresh peripheral blood, under 13 ml, was the source of the PBMCs. The rearrangement links TRBV20-1 to TRBJ1-6; D unclear. Source material: blood. The clonotype originates from a man in his forties with Graves' ophthalmopathy. The CDR3 DNA reads TGCAGTGCTAGACCCTTCGACTCACCCCTCCACTTT. Translating it yields CSARPFDSPLHF.